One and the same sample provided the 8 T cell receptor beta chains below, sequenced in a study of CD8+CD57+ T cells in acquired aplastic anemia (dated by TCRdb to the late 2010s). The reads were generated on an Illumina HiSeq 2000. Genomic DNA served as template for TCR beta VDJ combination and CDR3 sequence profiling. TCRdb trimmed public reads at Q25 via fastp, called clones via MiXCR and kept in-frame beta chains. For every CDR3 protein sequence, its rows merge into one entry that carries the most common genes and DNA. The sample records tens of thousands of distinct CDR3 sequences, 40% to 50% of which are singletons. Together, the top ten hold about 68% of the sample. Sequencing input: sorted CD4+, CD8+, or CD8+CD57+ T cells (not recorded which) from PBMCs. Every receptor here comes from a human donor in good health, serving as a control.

Here the CDR3 reads CATSRGNRGQGGYTF. The CDR3 DNA is TGTGCCACCAGCAGGGGTAACAGGGGGCAGGGTGGCTACACCTTC. V gene TRBV15 combines with J gene TRBJ1-2, with TRBD1 matching over 9 bases. The CDR3 length is 15 residues. Trimming cost V 3 bases and J 7 bases; bases outside gene matches: 9. Germline assignment: CDR1 LNHNV and CDR2 YYDKDF (reference sequence).

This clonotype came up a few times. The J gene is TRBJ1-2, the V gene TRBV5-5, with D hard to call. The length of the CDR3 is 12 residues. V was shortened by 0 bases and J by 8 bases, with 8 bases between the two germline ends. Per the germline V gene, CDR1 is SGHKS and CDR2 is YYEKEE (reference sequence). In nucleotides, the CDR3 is TGTGCCAGCAGCTTGGACCTCCGGGGCTACACCTTC. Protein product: CASSLDLRGYTF.

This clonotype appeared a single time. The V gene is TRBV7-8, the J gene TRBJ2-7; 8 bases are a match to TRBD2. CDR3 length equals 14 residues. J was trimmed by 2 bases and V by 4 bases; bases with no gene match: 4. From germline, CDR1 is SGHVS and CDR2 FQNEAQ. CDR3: CASSWGGGTYEQYF. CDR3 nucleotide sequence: TGTGCCAGCAGCTGGGGCGGGGGGACCTACGAGCAGTACTTC.

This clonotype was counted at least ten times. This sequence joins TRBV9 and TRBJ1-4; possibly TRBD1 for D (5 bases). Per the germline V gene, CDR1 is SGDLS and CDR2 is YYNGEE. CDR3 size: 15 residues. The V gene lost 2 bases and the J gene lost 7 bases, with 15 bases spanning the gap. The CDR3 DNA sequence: TGTGCCAGCAGCGTCTCAGGGCGACCAGGTGAAAAACTGTTTTTT. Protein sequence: CASSVSGRPGEKLFF.

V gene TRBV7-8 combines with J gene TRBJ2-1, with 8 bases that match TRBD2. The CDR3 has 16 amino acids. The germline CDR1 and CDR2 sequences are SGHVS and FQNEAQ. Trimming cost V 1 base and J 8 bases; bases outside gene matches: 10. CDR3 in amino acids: CASSLETAGGRDEQFF. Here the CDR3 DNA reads TGTGCCAGCAGCTTAGAAACGGCGGGAGGTAGGGATGAGCAGTTCTTC.

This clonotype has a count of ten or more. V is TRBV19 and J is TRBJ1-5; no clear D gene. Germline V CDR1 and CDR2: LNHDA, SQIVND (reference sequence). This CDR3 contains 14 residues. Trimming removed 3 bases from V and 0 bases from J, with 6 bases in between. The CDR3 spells CASSMSFSNQPQHF. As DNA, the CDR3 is TGTGCCAGTAGTATGTCGTTTAGCAATCAGCCCCAGCATTTT. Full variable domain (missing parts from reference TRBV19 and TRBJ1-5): DGGITQSPKYLFRKEGQNVTLSCEQNLNHDAMYWYRQDPGQGLRLIYYSQIVNDFQKGDIAEGYSVSREKKESFPLTVTSAQKNPTAFYLCASSMSFSNQPQHFGDGTRLSIL.

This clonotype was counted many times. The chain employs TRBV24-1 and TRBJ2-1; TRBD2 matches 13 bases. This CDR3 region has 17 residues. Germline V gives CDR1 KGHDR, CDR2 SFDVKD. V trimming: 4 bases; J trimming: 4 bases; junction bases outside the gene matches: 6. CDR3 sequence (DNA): TGTGCCACCAGTGACCCCACTAGCGGGGGGGATTACAATGAGCAGTTCTTC. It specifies CATSDPTSGGDYNEQFF.

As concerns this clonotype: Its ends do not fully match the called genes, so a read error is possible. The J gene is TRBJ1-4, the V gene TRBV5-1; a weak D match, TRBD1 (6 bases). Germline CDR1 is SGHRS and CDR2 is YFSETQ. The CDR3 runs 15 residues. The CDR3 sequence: CASSLLQGSSGKLFF. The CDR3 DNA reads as TGTGCCAGCAGCCTCCTACAGGGCTCTAGTGGAAAACTGTTTTTT.